This TCR beta chain is drawn from a study of T cell changes during pregnancy in multiple sclerosis. This clone showed up just a few times. The repertoire was sequenced with immunoSEQ multiplex PCR; TCRdb's copy has only in-frame clones and lacks some. The profile shows about 38,000 clones, 90% of them singletons. The input for sequencing was CD4+ T cells from peripheral blood mononuclear cells, taken in the second trimester of pregnancy. The sequence came from a female donor with multiple sclerosis, enrolled in a pregnancy study.

In DNA form, the CDR3 reads TGTGCCAGCAGTCTAGCGGGAGACACCGGGGAGCTGTTTTTT. It is translated as CASSLAGDTGELFF. V and J are TRBV6-4 and TRBJ2-2; 10 nucleotides agree with TRBD2. The junction had 0 bases not matched to a gene; V was cut back by 5 bases and J by 3 bases. The CDR3 contains 14 residues. Germline CDR1 reads MRHNA; CDR2 reads SNTAGT.